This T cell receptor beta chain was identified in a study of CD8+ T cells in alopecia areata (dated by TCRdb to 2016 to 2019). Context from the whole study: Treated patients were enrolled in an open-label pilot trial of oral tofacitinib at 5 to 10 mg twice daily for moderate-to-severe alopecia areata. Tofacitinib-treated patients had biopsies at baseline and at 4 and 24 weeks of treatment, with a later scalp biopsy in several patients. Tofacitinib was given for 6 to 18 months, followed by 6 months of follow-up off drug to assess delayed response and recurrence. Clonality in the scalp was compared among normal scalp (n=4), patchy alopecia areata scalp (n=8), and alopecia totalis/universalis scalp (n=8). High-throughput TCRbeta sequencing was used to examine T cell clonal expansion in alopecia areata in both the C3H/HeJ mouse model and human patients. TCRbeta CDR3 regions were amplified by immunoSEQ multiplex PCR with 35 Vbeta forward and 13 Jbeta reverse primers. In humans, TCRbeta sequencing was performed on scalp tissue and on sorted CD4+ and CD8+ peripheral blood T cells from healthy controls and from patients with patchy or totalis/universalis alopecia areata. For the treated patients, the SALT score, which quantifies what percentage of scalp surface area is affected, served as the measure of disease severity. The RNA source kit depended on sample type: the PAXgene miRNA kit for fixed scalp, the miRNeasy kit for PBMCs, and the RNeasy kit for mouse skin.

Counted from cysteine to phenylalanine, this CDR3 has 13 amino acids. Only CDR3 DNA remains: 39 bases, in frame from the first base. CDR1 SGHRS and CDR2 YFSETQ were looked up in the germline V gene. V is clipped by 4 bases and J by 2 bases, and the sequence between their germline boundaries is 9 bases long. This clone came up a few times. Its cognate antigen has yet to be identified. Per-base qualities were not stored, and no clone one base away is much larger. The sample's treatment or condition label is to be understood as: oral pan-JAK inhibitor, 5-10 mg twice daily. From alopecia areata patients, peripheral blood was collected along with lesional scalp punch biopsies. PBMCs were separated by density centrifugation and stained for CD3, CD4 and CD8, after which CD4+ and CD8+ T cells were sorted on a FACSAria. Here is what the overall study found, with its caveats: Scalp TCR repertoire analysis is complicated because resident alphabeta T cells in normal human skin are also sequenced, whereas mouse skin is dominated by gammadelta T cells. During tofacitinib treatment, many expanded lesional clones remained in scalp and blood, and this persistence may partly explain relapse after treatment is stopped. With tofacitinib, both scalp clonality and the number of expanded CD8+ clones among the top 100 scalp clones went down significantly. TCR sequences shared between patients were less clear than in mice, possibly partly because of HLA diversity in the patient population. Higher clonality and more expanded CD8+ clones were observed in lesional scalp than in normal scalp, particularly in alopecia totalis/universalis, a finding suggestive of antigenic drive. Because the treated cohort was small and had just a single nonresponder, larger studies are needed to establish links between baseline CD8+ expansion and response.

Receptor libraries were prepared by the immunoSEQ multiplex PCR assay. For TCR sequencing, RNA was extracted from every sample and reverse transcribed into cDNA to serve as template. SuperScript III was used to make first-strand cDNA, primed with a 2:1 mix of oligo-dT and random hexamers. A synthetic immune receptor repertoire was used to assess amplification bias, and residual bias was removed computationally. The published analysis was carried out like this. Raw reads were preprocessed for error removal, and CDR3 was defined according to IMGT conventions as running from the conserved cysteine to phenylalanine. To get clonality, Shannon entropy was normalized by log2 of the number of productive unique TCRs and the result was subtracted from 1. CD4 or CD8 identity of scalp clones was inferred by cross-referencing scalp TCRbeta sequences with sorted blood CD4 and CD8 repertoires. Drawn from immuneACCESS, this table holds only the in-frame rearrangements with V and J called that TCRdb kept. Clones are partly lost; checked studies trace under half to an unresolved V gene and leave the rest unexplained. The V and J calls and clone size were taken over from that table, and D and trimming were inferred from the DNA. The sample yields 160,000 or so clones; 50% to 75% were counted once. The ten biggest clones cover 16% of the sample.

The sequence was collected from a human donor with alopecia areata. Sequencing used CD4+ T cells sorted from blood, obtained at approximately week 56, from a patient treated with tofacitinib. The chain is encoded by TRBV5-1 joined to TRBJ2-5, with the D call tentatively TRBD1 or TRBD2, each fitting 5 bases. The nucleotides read TGCGCCAGCAGCGGGGGACCTCAAGAGACCCAGTACTTC. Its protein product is CASSGGPQETQYF.